A single sample gave rise to the 18 T cell receptor beta chains below, sequenced in a study of blood T cell repertoires in COVID-19. The data were produced by immunoSEQ multiplex PCR, yet TCRdb's version contains in-frame clones alone and is incomplete. The data hold over 80,000 clones, with around 88% observed a single time. Sequenced input: peripheral blood. The source of these receptors is an elderly man with active or convalescent COVID-19.

This clone was seen a single time. The chain combines TRBV6-5 with TRBJ1-2; 9 bases align to TRBD1. This CDR3 has 12 amino acids. V gave up 6 bases and J gave up 8 bases; unmatched junction bases: 4. Germline assignment: CDR1 MNHEY and CDR2 SVGAGI. The CDR3 spells CASRTGGGGYTF. The CDR3 DNA reads TGTGCCAGCAGGACAGGGGGTGGGGGCTACACCTTC.

The chain is built from TRBV7-2 and TRBJ2-2; D gene unclear. The CDR3 spans 12 residues. V dropped 3 bases and J dropped 6 bases, with 5 bases sitting between them. CDR1 and CDR2 from the germline V gene are SGHTA and FQGNSA. The CDR3, as DNA: TGTGCCAGCAGCTTTTTCTCCGGGGAGCTGTTTTTT. Translation gives CASSFFSGELFF.

The rearrangement joins TRBV28 to TRBJ1-6; D possibly corresponds to TRBD1 (5 bases). V was trimmed by 10 bases and J by 9 bases, leaving 13 bases between them. The germline CDR1 and CDR2 sequences are MDHEN and SYDVKM. There are 12 residues in the CDR3. This CDR3 is CANGGNGSPLHF. The CDR3, as DNA: TGTGCCAATGGGGGGAACGGTTCACCCCTCCACTTT.

V and J are TRBV9 and TRBJ1-1; D gene ambiguous. CDR3 length: 15 residues. V was cut by 0 bases and J by 0 bases, with 9 bases left in between. Germline-derived CDR1 and CDR2 are SGDLS and YYNGEE. Here the CDR3 DNA reads TGTGCCAGCAGCGTAGGGGTGACTTTGAACACTGAAGCTTTCTTT. Its translation is CASSVGVTLNTEAFF. The complete variable domain, with remaining parts taken from reference TRBV9 and TRBJ1-1, reads DSGVTQTPKHLITATGQRVTLRCSPRSGDLSVYWYQQSLDQGLQFLIQYYNGEERAKGNILERFSAQQFPDLHSELNLSSLELGDSALYFCASSVGVTLNTEAFFGQGTRLTVV.

The rearrangement uses TRBV6-5 and TRBJ1-2, with D maybe TRBD1 (5 bases). Trimming pared 4 bases from V and 0 bases from J, leaving 12 bases between. The CDR3 loop spans 15 amino acids. CDR1 is MNHEY and CDR2 is SVGAGI in the germline V gene. CDR3 sequence: CASSSTGLANYGYTF. Written as DNA, the CDR3 is TGTGCCAGCAGTTCAACAGGATTAGCTAACTATGGCTACACCTTC.

The chain employs TRBV5-6 and TRBJ2-4; 8 bases are shared with TRBD1. V was clipped by 4 bases and J by 0 bases; unmatched bases: 6. This CDR3 comprises 16 residues. Germline-derived CDR1 and CDR2 are SGHDT and YYEEEE. CDR3 in DNA: TGTGCCAGCAGCCCGGGACAGGTACTAGCCAAAAACATTCAGTACTTC. Translating gives CASSPGQVLAKNIQYF.

The J gene is TRBJ2-1, the V gene TRBV2; 11 bases match TRBD2. This CDR3 has 15 residues. Trimming at V came to 5 bases and at J to 1 base, leaving 1 base not matched to a gene. The germline CDR1 and CDR2 sequences are SNHLY and FYNNEI. The CDR3 here is CASSTSGRSYNEQFF. As DNA, the CDR3 is TGTGCCAGCAGTACTAGCGGGAGATCCTACAATGAGCAGTTCTTC.

The chain joins TRBV6-1 to TRBJ1-5, with D possibly being TRBD1 (5 bases). Germline V gene lookup returns CDR1 MNHNS and CDR2 SASEGT. Trimming removed 2 bases at V and 7 bases at J, with 12 bases between. This CDR3 comprises 14 residues. CDR3 coding DNA: TGTGCCAGCAGTGAATGGCGGGGCGGGCAGCCCCAGCATTTT. Its protein product is CASSEWRGGQPQHF.

This chain's CDR3 is CASSTTGEETQYF. The CDR3 bases are TGTGCCAGCAGCACAACAGGGGAAGAGACCCAGTACTTC. This rearrangement joins TRBV7-8 to TRBJ2-5; 7 positions match TRBD1. The V gene's germline CDR1 is SGHVS and CDR2 FQNEAQ. The CDR3 consists of 13 residues. J was trimmed by 3 bases and V by 5 bases; bases with no gene match: 3.

This clone was seen a handful of times. CDR3 sequence (DNA): TGTGCCAGCAGCATTGGGACAGGGGGCTCTCGGCAGCCCCAGCATTTT. Residues: CASSIGTGGSRQPQHF. The chain uses TRBV7-2 and TRBJ1-5, with 12 bases lining up with TRBD1. The V gene's germline CDR1 is SGHTA and CDR2 FQGNSA. Losses at the gene ends were 5 bases for V and 7 bases for J; bases not matched to a gene: 9. The CDR3 covers 16 residues.

The chain joins TRBV18 to TRBJ2-1, with 9 nucleotides matching TRBD1. V gave up 3 bases and J gave up 4 bases; unmatched junction bases: 4. The CDR3 covers 15 residues. Per the germline V gene, CDR1 is KGHSH and CDR2 is LQKENI. The DNA of the CDR3 is TGTGCCAGCTCACCCTCCGGACAGGGGTACAATGAGCAGTTCTTC. Translated, it gives CASSPSGQGYNEQFF.

The chain employs TRBV29-1 and TRBJ1-2; 10 bases are a match to TRBD1. This CDR3 region has 14 residues. From germline, CDR1 is SQVTM and CDR2 ANQGSEA. Germline trimming cut 6 bases from V and 4 bases from J; bases unmatched to any gene: 8. The CDR3 DNA follows: TGCAGCGTCACGACAGGGGGCGGCCCCTATGGCTACACCTTC. It codes for CSVTTGGGPYGYTF.

The gene calls are TRBV5-1 and TRBJ1-4, with TRBD1 identical over 7 bases. Germline V gene lookup returns CDR1 SGHRS and CDR2 YFSETQ. V gave up 0 bases and J gave up 2 bases; unmatched junction bases: 4. This CDR3 comprises 16 residues. CDR3 nucleotides: TGCGCCAGCAGCTTGGGTACAGGGGCCACTAATGAAAAACTGTTTTTT. As protein: CASSLGTGATNEKLFF.

This rearrangement joins TRBV7-2 to TRBJ1-6; 7 bases are shared with TRBD1. Germline assignment: CDR1 SGHTA and CDR2 FQGNSA. This CDR3 contains 12 residues. The trim removed 6 bases at V and 14 bases at J, leaving 7 bases unmatched. CDR3 sequence reads: CASRRDQGALHF. CDR3 coding DNA: TGTGCCAGCAGGAGGGACCAGGGGGCCCTCCACTTT.

This chain uses TRBV7-8 with TRBJ1-1; D remains ambiguous. This CDR3 contains 13 residues. Germline-derived CDR1 and CDR2 are SGHVS and FQNEAQ. Trimming took off 8 bases at V and 0 bases at J, with 10 bases between the two ends. In DNA form, the CDR3 reads TGTGCCAGCCTAAGACAATTGAACACTGAAGCTTTCTTT. This gives the protein CASLRQLNTEAFF.

The rearrangement joins TRBV6-6 to TRBJ1-2, with 7 bases identical to TRBD1. The length of the CDR3 is 14 residues. Trimming cost V 2 bases and J 5 bases; bases outside gene matches: 5. In germline, CDR1 is MNHNY, CDR2 SVGAGI (reference sequence). The CDR3 reads CASSYVAGGYGYTF. The CDR3 DNA follows: TGTGCCAGCAGTTACGTGGCAGGGGGATATGGCTACACCTTC.

The chain couples TRBV3-1 (or the pseudogene TRBV3-2) to TRBJ2-7, with TRBD2 as a possible D gene (6 bases). V was clipped by 7 bases and J by 1 base, with 11 bases between them. The length of the CDR3 is 13 residues. Germline assignment: CDR1 LGHDT and CDR2 YNNKEL (reference sequence). The CDR3 DNA reads TGTGCCAGCACCTCCGGGGGATCCTACGAGCAGTACTTC. It codes for CASTSGGSYEQYF.

V and J are TRBV7-3 and TRBJ2-2; 13 positions agree with TRBD2. V dropped 6 bases and J dropped 4; count of bases not matched to a gene: 14. The CDR3 spans 19 residues. In germline, CDR1 is SGHTA, CDR2 FQGTGA. The CDR3, as DNA: TGTGCCAGCAGGGACACCCTCAAGGGACTAGCGGGACCCACCGGGGAGCTGTTTTTT. Translated: CASRDTLKGLAGPTGELFF.